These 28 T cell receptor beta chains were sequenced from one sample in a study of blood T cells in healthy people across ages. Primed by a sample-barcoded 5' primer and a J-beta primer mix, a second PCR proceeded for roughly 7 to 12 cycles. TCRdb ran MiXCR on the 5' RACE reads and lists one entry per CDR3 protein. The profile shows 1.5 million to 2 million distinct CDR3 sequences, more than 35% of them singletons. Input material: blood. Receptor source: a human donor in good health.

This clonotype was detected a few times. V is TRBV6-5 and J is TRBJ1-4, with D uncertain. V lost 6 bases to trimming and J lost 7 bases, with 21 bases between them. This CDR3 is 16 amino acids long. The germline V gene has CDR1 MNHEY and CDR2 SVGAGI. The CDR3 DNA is TGTGCCAGCAGCCAACTTGTGAGGGTCGGGAGTGAAAAACTGTTTTTT. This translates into CASSQLVRVGSEKLFF.

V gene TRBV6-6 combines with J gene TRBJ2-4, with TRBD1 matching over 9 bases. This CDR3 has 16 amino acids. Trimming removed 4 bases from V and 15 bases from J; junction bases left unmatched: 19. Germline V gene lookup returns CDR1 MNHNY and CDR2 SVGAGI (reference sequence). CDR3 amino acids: CASSSKGQGRLYERYF. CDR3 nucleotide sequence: TGTGCCAGCAGTTCAAAAGGACAGGGGAGATTGTACGAGCGGTACTTC.

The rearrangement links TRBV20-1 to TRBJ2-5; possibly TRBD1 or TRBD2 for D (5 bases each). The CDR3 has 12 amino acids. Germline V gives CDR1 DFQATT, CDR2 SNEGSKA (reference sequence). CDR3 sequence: CRARTQLGEQYF. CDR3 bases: TGCAGGGCGAGGACCCAATTGGGGGAGCAGTACTTC.

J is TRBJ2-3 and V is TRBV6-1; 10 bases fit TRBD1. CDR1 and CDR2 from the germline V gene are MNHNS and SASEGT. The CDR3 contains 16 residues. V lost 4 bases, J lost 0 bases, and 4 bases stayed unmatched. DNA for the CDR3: TGTGCCAGCAGTGCGGGACAGGGGAGTAGCACAGATACGCAGTATTTT. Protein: CASSAGQGSSTDTQYF.

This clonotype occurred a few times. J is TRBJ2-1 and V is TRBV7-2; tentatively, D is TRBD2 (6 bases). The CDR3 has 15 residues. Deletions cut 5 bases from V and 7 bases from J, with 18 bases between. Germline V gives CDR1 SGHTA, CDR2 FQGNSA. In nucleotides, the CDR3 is TGTGCCAGCAGCCACGAAGGTGGTAGCGGAAATGAGCAGTTCTTC. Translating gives CASSHEGGSGNEQFF.

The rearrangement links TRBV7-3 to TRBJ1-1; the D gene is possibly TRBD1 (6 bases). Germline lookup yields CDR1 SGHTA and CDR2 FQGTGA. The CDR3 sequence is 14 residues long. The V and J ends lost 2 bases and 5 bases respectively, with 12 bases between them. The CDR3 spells CASSLRGAFTEAFF. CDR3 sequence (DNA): TGTGCCAGCAGCTTACGGGGGGCGTTTACTGAAGCTTTCTTT. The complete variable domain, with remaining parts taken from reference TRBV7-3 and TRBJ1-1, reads GAGVSQTPSNKVTEKGKYVELRCDPISGHTALYWYRQSLGQGPEFLIYFQGTGAADDSGLPNDRFFAVRPEGSVSTLKIQRTERGDSAVYLCASSLRGAFTEAFFGQGTRLTVV.

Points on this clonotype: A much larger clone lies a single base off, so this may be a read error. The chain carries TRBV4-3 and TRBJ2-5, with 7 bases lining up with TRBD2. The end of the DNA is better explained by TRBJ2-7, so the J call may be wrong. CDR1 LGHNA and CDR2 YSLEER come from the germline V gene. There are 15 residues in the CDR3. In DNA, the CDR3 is TGCGCCAGCAGCCAAGAGGCTAGCGGTTACTACGAGCAGTACTTC. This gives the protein CASSQEASGYYEQYF.

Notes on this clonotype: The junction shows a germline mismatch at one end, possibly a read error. The CDR3: CASGRLARDDEQFF. CDR3 nucleotide sequence: TGCGCCAGCGGCCGACTAGCTCGCGATGATGAGCAGTTCTTC. The chain is built from TRBV5-5 and TRBJ2-1; 7 nucleotides align to TRBD2. The CDR3 consists of 14 residues. Germline lookup yields CDR1 SGHKS and CDR2 YYEKEE (reference sequence).

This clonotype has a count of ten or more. CDR3 DNA: TGCAGCGTTGAGATGGGGCGGGGGGCCTCCTACAATGAGCAGTTCTTC. Protein sequence: CSVEMGRGASYNEQFF. J is TRBJ2-1 and V is TRBV29-1; TRBD2 matches at 8 bases. Germline-derived CDR1 and CDR2 are SQVTM and ANQGSEA. This CDR3 has 16 residues. V was clipped by 3 bases and J by 0 bases; unmatched bases: 7.

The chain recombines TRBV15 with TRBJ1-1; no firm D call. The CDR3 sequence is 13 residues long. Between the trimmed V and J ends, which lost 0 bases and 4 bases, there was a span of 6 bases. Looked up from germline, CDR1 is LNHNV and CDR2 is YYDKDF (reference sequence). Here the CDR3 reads CATSREKITEAFF. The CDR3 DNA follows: TGTGCCACCAGCAGAGAAAAAATCACTGAAGCTTTCTTT.

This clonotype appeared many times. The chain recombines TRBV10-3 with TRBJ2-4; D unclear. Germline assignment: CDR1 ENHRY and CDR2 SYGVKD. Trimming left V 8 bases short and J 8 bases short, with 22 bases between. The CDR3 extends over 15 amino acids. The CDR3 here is CAIVQTRDRSDIQYF. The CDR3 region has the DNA TGTGCCATCGTTCAGACCCGCGACCGCTCAGACATTCAGTACTTC.

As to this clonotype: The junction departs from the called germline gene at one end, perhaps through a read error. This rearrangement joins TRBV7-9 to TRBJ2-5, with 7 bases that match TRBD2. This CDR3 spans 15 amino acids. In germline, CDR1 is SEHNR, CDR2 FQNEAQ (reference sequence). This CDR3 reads CSSSPSGVGGETQYF. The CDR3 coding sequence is TGTTCCAGCAGCCCCAGCGGGGTCGGGGGAGAGACCCAGTACTTC.

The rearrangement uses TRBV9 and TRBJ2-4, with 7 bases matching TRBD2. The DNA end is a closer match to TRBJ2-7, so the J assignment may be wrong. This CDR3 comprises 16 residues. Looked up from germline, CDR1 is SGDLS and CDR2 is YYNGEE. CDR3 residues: CASSVAVGGSSYEQYF. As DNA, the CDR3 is TGTGCCAGCAGCGTAGCTGTCGGGGGGTCTAGTTACGAGCAGTACTTC.

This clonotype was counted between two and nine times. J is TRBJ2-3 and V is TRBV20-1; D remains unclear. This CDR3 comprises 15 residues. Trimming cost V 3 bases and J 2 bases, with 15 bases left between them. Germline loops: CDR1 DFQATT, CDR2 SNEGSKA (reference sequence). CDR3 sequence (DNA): TGCAGTGCTAGGGTGTTGGGCCAGTTCACAGATACGCAGTATTTT. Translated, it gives CSARVLGQFTDTQYF.

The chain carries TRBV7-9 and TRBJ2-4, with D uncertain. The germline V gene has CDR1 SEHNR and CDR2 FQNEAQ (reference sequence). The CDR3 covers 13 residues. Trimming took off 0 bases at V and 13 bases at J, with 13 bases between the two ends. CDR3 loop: CASSLAPSHGQYF. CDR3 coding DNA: TGTGCCAGCAGCTTAGCTCCAAGCCACGGGCAGTACTTC.

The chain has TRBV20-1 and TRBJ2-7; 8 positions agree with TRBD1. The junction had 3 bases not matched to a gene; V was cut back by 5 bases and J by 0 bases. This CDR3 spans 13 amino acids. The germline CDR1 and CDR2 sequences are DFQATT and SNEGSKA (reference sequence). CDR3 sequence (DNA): TGCAGTGCTTATCAGGGGGCCTCCTACGAGCAGTACTTC. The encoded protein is CSAYQGASYEQYF.

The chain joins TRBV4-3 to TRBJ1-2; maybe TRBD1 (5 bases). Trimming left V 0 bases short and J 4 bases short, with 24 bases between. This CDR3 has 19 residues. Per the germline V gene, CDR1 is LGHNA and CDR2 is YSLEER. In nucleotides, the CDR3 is TGCGCCAGCAGCCAAGAAAAGGGGCGCCCGGGGGATGGGAGCTATGGCTACACCTTC. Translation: CASSQEKGRPGDGSYGYTF.

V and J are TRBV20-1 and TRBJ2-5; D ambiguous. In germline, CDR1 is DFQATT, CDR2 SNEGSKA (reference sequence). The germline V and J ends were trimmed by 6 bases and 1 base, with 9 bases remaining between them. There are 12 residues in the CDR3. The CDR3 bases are TGCAGTGCGGGTGGATTCCAAGAGACCCAGTACTTC. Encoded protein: CSAGGFQETQYF.

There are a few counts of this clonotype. DNA for the CDR3: TGCGCCAGCAGCTTGGAAGGGGACAGCCTCTGGCAGTACTTC. This translates into CASSLEGDSLWQYF. The V and J genes are TRBV5-1 and TRBJ2-7; 7 bases map to TRBD1. V dropped 0 bases and J dropped 9; count of bases not matched to a gene: 9. The CDR3 loop spans 14 amino acids. CDR1 and CDR2 (germline): SGHRS, YFSETQ.

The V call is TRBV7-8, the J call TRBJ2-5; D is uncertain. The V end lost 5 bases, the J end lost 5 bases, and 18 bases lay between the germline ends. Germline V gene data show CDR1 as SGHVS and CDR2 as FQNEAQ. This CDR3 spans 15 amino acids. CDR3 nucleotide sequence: TGTGCCAGCAGCAGGTTGACTGGGTCAATCGAGACCCAGTACTTC. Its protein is CASSRLTGSIETQYF. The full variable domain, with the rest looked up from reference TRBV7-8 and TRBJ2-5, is GAGVSQSPRYKVAKRGQDVALRCDPISGHVSLFWYQQALGQGPEFLTYFQNEAQLDKSGLPSDRFFAERPEGSVSTLKIQRTQQEDSAVYLCASSRLTGSIETQYFGPGTRLLVL.

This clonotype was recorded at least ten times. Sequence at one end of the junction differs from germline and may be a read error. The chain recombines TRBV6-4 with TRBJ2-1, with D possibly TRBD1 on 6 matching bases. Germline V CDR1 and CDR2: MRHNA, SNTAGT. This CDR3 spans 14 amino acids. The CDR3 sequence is CASSRGGSYNEQFF. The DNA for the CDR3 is TGCGCCAGCAGCAGGGGTGGGTCCTACAATGAGCAGTTCTTC.

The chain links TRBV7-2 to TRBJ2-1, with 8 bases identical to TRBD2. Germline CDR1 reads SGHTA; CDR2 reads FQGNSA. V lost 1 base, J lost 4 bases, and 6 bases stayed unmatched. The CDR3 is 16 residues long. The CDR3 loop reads CASSLVSSGEYNEQFF. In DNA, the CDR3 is TGTGCCAGCAGCTTAGTGAGTAGCGGGGAATACAATGAGCAGTTCTTC.

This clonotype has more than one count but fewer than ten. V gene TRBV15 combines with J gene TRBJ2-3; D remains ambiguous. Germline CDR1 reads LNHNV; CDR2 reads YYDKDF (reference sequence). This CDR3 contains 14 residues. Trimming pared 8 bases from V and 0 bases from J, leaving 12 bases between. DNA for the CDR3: TGTGCCACCCTACCCCTAGAGAGCACAGATACGCAGTATTTT. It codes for CATLPLESTDTQYF.

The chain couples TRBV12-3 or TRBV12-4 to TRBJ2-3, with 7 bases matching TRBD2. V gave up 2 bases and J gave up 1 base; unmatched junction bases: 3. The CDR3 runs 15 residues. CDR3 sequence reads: CASSLTSVCTDTQYF. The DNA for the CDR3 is TGTGCCAGCAGTTTAACTAGCGTCTGCACAGATACGCAGTATTTT.

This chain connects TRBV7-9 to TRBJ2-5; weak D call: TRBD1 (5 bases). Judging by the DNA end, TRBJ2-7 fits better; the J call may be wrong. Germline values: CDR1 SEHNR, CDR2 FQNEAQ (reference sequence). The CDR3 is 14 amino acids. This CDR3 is CASSPLGVAYEQYF. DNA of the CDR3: TGTGCCAGCAGCCCATTAGGGGTCGCCTACGAGCAGTACTTC.

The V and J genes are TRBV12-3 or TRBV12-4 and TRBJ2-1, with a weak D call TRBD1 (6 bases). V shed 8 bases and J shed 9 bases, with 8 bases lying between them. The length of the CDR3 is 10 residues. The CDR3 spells CASLRGEQFF. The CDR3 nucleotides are TGTGCCAGCCTCAGGGGTGAGCAGTTCTTC.

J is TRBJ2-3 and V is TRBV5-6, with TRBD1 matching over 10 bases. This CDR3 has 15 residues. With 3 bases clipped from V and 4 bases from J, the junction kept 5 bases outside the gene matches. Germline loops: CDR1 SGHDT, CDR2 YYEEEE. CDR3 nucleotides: TGTGCCAGCAGCTGGGACAGGGGAGGATCAGATACGCAGTATTTT. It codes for CASSWDRGGSDTQYF. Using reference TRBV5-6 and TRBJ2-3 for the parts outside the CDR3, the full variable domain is DAGVTQSPTHLIKTRGQQVTLRCSPKSGHDTVSWYQQALGQGPQFIFQYYEEEERQRGNFPDRFSGHQFPNYSSELNVNALLLGDSALYLCASSWDRGGSDTQYFGPGTRLTVL.

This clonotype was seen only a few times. CDR3 DNA sequence: TGTGCCAGCAGCTCCCATGGGGGCGGGGGGGCTTTTGATCAGTACTTC. Protein: CASSSHGGGGAFDQYF. This chain connects TRBV9 to TRBJ2-7; 9 bases align to TRBD2. The CDR3 covers 16 residues. CDR1 SGDLS and CDR2 YYNGEE come from the germline V gene. After removal of 4 bases from V and 10 bases from J, the junction contained 18 bases not matched to a gene. Full variable domain (missing parts from reference TRBV9 and TRBJ2-7): DSGVTQTPKHLITATGQRVTLRCSPRSGDLSVYWYQQSLDQGLQFLIQYYNGEERAKGNILERFSAQQFPDLHSELNLSSLELGDSALYFCASSSHGGGGAFDQYFGPGTRLTVT.